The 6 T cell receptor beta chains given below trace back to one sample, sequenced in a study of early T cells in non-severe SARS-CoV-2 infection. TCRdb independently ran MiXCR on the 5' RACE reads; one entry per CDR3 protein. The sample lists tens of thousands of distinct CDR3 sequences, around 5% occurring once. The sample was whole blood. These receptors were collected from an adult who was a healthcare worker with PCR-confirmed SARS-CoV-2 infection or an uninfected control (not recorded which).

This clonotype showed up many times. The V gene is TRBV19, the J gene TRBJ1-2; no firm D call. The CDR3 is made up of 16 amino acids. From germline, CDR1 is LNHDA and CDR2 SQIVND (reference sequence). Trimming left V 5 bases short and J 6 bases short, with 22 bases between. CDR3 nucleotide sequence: TGTGCCAGTAGTCCTACCCCGGGCCGACGGTACGATGGCTACACCTTC. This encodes CASSPTPGRRYDGYTF.

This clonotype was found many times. This CDR3 is CASSTELYGYTF. The CDR3 region has the DNA TGTGCCAGCAGCACCGAACTATATGGCTACACCTTC. The chain links TRBV6-1 to TRBJ1-2; D unclear. CDR1 MNHNS and CDR2 SASEGT come from the germline V gene. The CDR3 spans 12 residues. V lost 6 bases and J lost 5, with 10 bases in between.

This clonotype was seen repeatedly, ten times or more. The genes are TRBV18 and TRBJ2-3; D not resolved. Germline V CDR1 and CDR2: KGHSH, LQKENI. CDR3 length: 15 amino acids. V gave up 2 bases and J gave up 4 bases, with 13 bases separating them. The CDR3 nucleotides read TGTGCCAGCTCACCAAAGCCTGGAGCCTCAGATACGCAGTATTTT. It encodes CASSPKPGASDTQYF.

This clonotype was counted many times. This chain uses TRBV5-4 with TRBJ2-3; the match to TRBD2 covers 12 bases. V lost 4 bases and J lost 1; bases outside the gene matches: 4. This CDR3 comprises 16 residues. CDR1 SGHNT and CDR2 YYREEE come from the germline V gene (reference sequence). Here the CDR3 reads CASSARLAGGTDTQYF. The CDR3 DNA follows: TGTGCCAGCAGCGCCCGACTAGCGGGAGGCACAGATACGCAGTATTTT.

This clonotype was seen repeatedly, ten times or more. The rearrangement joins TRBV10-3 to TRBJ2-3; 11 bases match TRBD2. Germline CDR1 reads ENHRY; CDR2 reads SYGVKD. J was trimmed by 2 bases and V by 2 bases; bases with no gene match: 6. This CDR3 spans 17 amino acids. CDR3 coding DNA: TGTGCCATCAGTGAGACTAGCGGGGGATCTTACACAGATACGCAGTATTTT. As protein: CAISETSGGSYTDTQYF.

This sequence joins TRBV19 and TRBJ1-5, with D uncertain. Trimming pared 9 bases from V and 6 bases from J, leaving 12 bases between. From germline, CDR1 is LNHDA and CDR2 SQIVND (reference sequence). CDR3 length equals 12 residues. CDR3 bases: TGTGCCAGCAGCCCCGCTATTCAGCCCCAGCATTTT. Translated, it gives CASSPAIQPQHF.